Listed below are T cell receptor beta chains from one sample, sequenced in a study of blood T cell repertoires in COVID-19. Sequenced by immunoSEQ multiplex PCR; TCRdb stores in-frame clones only, minus some. Seen here are some 300,000 clones, roughly 87% observed once, and the top ten hold 1%. Sequenced: PBMCs or T cells enriched from blood (not recorded which). These receptors were taken from a woman aged 30 to 39 who had recovered from COVID-19. Each CDR3 is given with its conserved first and last residue. D genes are given only for firm matches. Clone size appears in some rows only: once, few, many, or a class for an expanded clone.

>TRBJ2-7|-|-|TRBV28
TGTGCCAGCAGTTCATCGACAGGAACCTACGAGCAGTACTTC
CASSSSTGTYEQYF
>TRBJ1-1|-|-|TRBV5-1
TGCGCCAGCAGCTTGGATCCAGGTGTTAACACTGAAGCTTTCTTT
CASSLDPGVNTEAFF
>TRBJ1-2|-|-|TRBV24-1
TGTGCCACCAGTGAGAAGGGACTCCTAGCTAACTATGGCTACACCTTC
CATSEKGLLANYGYTF
>TRBJ2-7|TRBD1|-|TRBV6-1
TGTGCCAGCAGTGAATTCAGGGGGCGAAACGAGCAGTACTTC
CASSEFRGRNEQYF
>TRBJ1-2|-|-|TRBV15
TGTGCCACCAGCGGATACCATCAGGGGCCCTATGGCTACACCTTC
CATSGYHQGPYGYTF
>TRBJ2-7|-|once|TRBV6-1
TGTGCCAGCAGTGATCAGGGCCGTGCCTACGAGCAGTACTTC
CASSDQGRAYEQYF
>TRBJ2-1|TRBD2|-|TRBV19
TGTGCCAGTACCCCCGGGGGTAGCGGGGGGGCCGGTGAGCAGTTCTTC
CASTPGGSGGAGEQFF
>TRBJ2-7|-|-|TRBV6-6
TGTGCCAGCAGCACCGGGGTTTTCTACGAGCAGTACTTC
CASSTGVFYEQYF
>TRBJ2-2|TRBD1|-|TRBV5-8
TGTGCCAGCAGCCGTCTGGCAGGACAGGGGAACACCGGGGAGCTGTTTTTT
CASSRLAGQGNTGELFF
>TRBJ1-2|TRBD1|-|TRBV7-2
TGTGCCAGCGCTAATGACAGGGTCAATGGCTACACCTTC
CASANDRVNGYTF
>TRBJ2-2|-|-|TRBV11-3
TGTGCCAGCGCGGACAGTCTCACCGGGGAGCTGTTTTTT
CASADSLTGELFF
>TRBJ2-3|-|-|TRBV5-1
TGCGCCAGCAGCTTGGGCCGAGCAGATACGCAGTATTTT
CASSLGRADTQYF
>TRBJ2-1|TRBD1|-|TRBV7-9
TGTGCCAGCAGCTTTACAGGGGGCAGCTACAATGAGCAGTTCTTC
CASSFTGGSYNEQFF
>TRBJ2-7|TRBD2|-|TRBV28
TGTGCCAGCAGTTTATGGCGGGGGTCAGACTACGAGCAGTACTTC
CASSLWRGSDYEQYF
>TRBJ2-7|TRBD1|-|TRBV18
TGTGCCAGCTCACTAACCGGGACAGGGTCGGTCGTGTCCTACGAGCAGTACTTC
CASSLTGTGSVVSYEQYF
>TRBJ2-3|TRBD1|-|TRBV5-1
TGCGCCAGCAGCCCAGGACAGGGGAGCACAGATACGCAGTATTTT
CASSPGQGSTDTQYF
>TRBJ1-4|-|-|TRBV9
TGTGCCAGCAGTCTGACAGAGTCTAATGAAAAACTGTTTTTT
CASSLTESNEKLFF
>TRBJ2-2|TRBD2|once|TRBV2
TGTGCCAGCAAGGCGGGGGTTGACACCGGGGAGCTGTTTTTT
CASKAGVDTGELFF
>TRBJ1-4|-|-|TRBV6-4
TGTGCCAGCAGTGACTCGAAAGACAGCGAAAAACTGTTTTTT
CASSDSKDSEKLFF
>TRBJ2-7|-|once|TRBV15
TGTGCCACCAGCGGATCCCCGGGCTCCTACGAGCAGTACTTC
CATSGSPGSYEQYF
>TRBJ2-7|TRBD1|once|TRBV5-1
TGCGCCAGCAGCCCGGGACAGGGGGCATCCGAGCAGTACTTC
CASSPGQGASEQYF
>TRBJ2-3|TRBD2|once|TRBV10-3
TGTGCCATCAGAGGGGGCGGGGGGGAAGCCCCAGATACGCAGTATTTT
CAIRGGGGEAPDTQYF
>TRBJ1-2|TRBD1|-|TRBV2
TGTGCCAGCAGTGAACAATCCGGGACAGCTTATGGCTACACCTTC
CASSEQSGTAYGYTF
>TRBJ2-2|TRBD1|-|TRBV25-1
TGTGCCAGCAGTGAATATGGGACAGGGACCGGGGAGCTGTTTTTT
CASSEYGTGTGELFF
>TRBJ1-2|-|once|TRBV28
TGTGCCAGCAGTAGGAAGGGGTTCTATGGCTACACCTTC
CASSRKGFYGYTF
>TRBJ1-2|TRBD1|-|TRBV5-5
TGTGCCAGCAGCCCTCGAGGGTCAGGGGGAGGATATGGCTACACCTTC
CASSPRGSGGGYGYTF
>TRBJ1-1|-|-|TRBV5-1
TGCGCCAGCAGCTTGGCGAACATGAACACTGAAGCTTTCTTT
CASSLANMNTEAFF
>TRBJ1-4|TRBD1|-|TRBV28
TGTGCCAGCAGTTCAGGGACAGGCGCCCAATCGAGACTGTTTTTT
CASSSGTGAQSRLFF
>TRBJ2-5|TRBD2|once|TRBV7-8
TGTGCCAGCAGCTTAGGTTCCGTAGCGGGGGGAGAGACCCAGTACTTC
CASSLGSVAGGETQYF
>TRBJ2-1|-|-|TRBV9
TGTGCCAGCAGCGTAGTTGGTCGTGGAGGGGCCCCCTACAATGAGCAGTTCTTC
CASSVVGRGGAPYNEQFF
>TRBJ2-2|TRBD2|once|TRBV14
TGTGCCAGCAGCCCGGGGCTAGCGGGGGCCAAGAACACCGGGGAGCTGTTTTTT
CASSPGLAGAKNTGELFF
>TRBJ1-2|-|-|TRBV24-1
TGTGCCACCAGATCCCTCTATGGCTACACCTTC
CATRSLYGYTF
>TRBJ1-6|-|-|TRBV30
TGTGCCTGGCTATTGGATTCACCCCTCCACTTT
CAWLLDSPLHF
>TRBJ2-1|TRBD1|once|TRBV2
TGTGCCAGCAGGGACAGGGGCCCCTACAATGAGCAGTTCTTC
CASRDRGPYNEQFF
>TRBJ1-5|-|-|TRBV21-1
TGTGCCAGCAGCATGTACCTCAGGGATGGGGGCAATCAGCCCCAGCATTTT
CASSMYLRDGGNQPQHF
>TRBJ2-1|TRBD2|-|TRBV9
TGTGCCAGCAGCGTAGACAGCGGGGGGGCCACCTACAATGAGCAGTTCTTC
CASSVDSGGATYNEQFF
>TRBJ2-4|-|-|TRBV7-9
TGTGCCAGCAGCTTAGTCGGGAGAGCCAAAAACATTCAGTACTTC
CASSLVGRAKNIQYF
>TRBJ1-6|TRBD1|-|TRBV30
TGTGCCTGGAGCCCCATAAGGTCTATAGACAGGGGGCTTCTGAATTCACCCCTCCACTTT
CAWSPIRSIDRGLLNSPLHF
>TRBJ2-1|-|-|TRBV7-8
TGTGCCAGCAGCCTGTCTCGTGAGCAGTTCTTC
CASSLSREQFF
>TRBJ1-6|-|-|TRBV11-2
TGTGCCAGCAGCAAGCAGGGGCCCTCTTATTCACCCCTCCACTTT
CASSKQGPSYSPLHF
>TRBJ2-1|TRBD2|-|TRBV9
TGTGCCAGCAGCGTCCGGGGGGGCCCAAACAATGAGCAGTTCTTC
CASSVRGGPNNEQFF
>TRBJ1-1|TRBD1|-|TRBV28
TGTGCCAGCAGCACACGGAAACAGGGGGCTACTGAAGCTTTCTTT
CASSTRKQGATEAFF
>TRBJ1-1|-|-|TRBV28
TGTGCCAGCACCGCTACGGGAGACACTGAAGCTTTCTTT
CASTATGDTEAFF
>TRBJ2-7|-|-|TRBV7-9
TGTGCCAGCAGCTTTGCGGACGAGCAGTACTTC
CASSFADEQYF
>TRBJ1-2|-|-|TRBV5-6
TGTGCCAGCAGCTTGTCAGGGGAGGGCTATGGCTACACCTTC
CASSLSGEGYGYTF